Shown below are 31 T cell receptor beta chains from a single sample sequenced in a study of blood T cell repertoires in COVID-19 (dated by TCRdb to 2020 to 2022). Libraries were prepared through the immunoSEQ multiplex PCR assay. TCRdb stores this immuneACCESS table with in-frame sequences only. Part of the clones is absent; in the studies checked, under half of the shortfall reflects unresolved V genes, and no reason is known for the rest. This sample comprises some 110,000 clones, approximately 78% of them detected only once. The leading ten clones occupy 6.5% to 10% of the sample. What was sequenced was peripheral blood. These receptors all stem from an older man with acute or convalescent COVID-19.

CDR3 sequence: CASSSLWGYTF. The CDR3 nucleotides are TGTGCCAGCAGTTCCCTATGGGGCTACACCTTC. The chain has TRBV28 and TRBJ1-2; D not certain. CDR3 length: 11 residues. V lost 4 bases to trimming and J lost 8 bases, with 8 bases between them. The germline CDR1 and CDR2 sequences are MDHEN and SYDVKM.

The chain carries TRBV6-5 and TRBJ2-5; TRBD2 might be the D (6 bases). V dropped 7 bases and J dropped 5 bases, with 20 bases sitting between them. CDR1 MNHEY and CDR2 SVGAGI come from the germline V gene. The CDR3 spans 15 residues. CDR3 nucleotides: TGTGCCAGCATCCCTGTAGGGGCGGGGAGGGAGACCCAGTACTTC. Encoded protein: CASIPVGAGRETQYF.

This sequence joins TRBV6-1 and TRBJ1-2; D remains ambiguous. CDR1 MNHNS and CDR2 SASEGT come from the germline V gene. V gave up 2 bases and J gave up 6 bases, with 10 bases separating them. CDR3 length: 13 residues. This CDR3 reads CASSELGSNGYTF. In nucleotides, the CDR3 is TGTGCCAGCAGTGAACTAGGCAGCAATGGCTACACCTTC.

The rearrangement uses TRBV27 and TRBJ2-2; D ambiguous. The germline CDR1 and CDR2 sequences are MNHEY and SMNVEV (reference sequence). This CDR3 is built from 16 residues. Trimming pared 6 bases from V and 0 bases from J, leaving 14 bases between. Here the CDR3 DNA reads TGTGCCAGCAGCACAAACGTTAACACGAACACCGGGGAGCTGTTTTTT. It translates to CASSTNVNTNTGELFF.

The J gene is TRBJ1-2, the V gene TRBV7-9, with no clear D. Trimming shortened V by 1 base and J by 2 bases, and 8 bases separated the two germline ends. The CDR3 is 14 residues long. Germline CDR1 reads SEHNR; CDR2 reads FQNEAQ (reference sequence). The CDR3 reads CASSLVAGNYGYTF. The CDR3 nucleotides are TGTGCCAGCAGCTTAGTCGCAGGAAACTATGGCTACACCTTC.

This clone has a handful of counts. The chain is built from TRBV19 and TRBJ2-7; 8 positions match TRBD1. CDR1 and CDR2 (germline): LNHDA, SQIVND (reference sequence). The CDR3 extends over 13 amino acids. V shed 6 bases and J 3 bases; nucleotides not matched to a gene: 4. The DNA for the CDR3 is TGTGCCAGTAGCGACAGGGGTCTCTACGAGCAGTACTTC. Amino acid sequence: CASSDRGLYEQYF.

J is TRBJ2-1 and V is TRBV7-2; D perhaps matches TRBD2 (5 bases). This CDR3 is 13 amino acids long. CDR1 is SGHTA and CDR2 is FQGNSA in the germline V gene. Trimming removed 2 bases from V and 6 bases from J, with 8 bases in between. CDR3 nucleotide sequence: TGTGCCAGCAGCTTATTCGGGATCAATGAGCAGTTCTTC. Residues: CASSLFGINEQFF.

This clone has a handful of counts. Sequence at one end of the junction differs from germline and may be a read error. The chain couples TRBV28 to TRBJ2-1; tentative D call: TRBD2 (6 bases). Germline-derived CDR1 and CDR2 are MDHEN and SYDVKM. The CDR3 is made up of 12 amino acids. In nucleotides, the CDR3 is TGTGCCAGCAGTTCTACGACTAGAGAGCACATCTTC. Protein product: CASSSTTREHIF.

This chain uses TRBV5-8 with TRBJ1-1; TRBD1 agrees at 8 bases. This CDR3 region has 13 residues. The germline V gene encodes CDR1 SGHTS and CDR2 YDEGEE. After removal of 0 bases from V and 9 bases from J, the junction contained 4 bases not matched to a gene. The CDR3 loop reads CASSLGQGIKAFF. The CDR3 DNA is TGTGCCAGCAGCTTGGGACAGGGGATCAAAGCTTTCTTT.

For this clone: Within the sample, other DNA sequences also encode this same CDR3. The V and J genes are TRBV7-9 and TRBJ2-7; D is undetermined. In germline, CDR1 is SEHNR, CDR2 FQNEAQ (reference sequence). The CDR3 totals 12 residues. V was clipped by 5 bases and J by 0 bases, with 5 bases between them. This chain's CDR3 is CASSLSSYEQYF. The CDR3 DNA reads as TGTGCCAGCAGCCTGAGCTCCTACGAGCAGTACTTC.

DNA for the CDR3: TGTGCCTGGAGACGGGGAAACACCGGGGAGCTGTTTTTT. This sequence encodes CAWRRGNTGELFF. The chain combines TRBV30 with TRBJ2-2; a possible D gene is TRBD2 (5 bases). V was clipped by 3 bases and J by 2 bases, with 7 bases between them. The CDR3 has 13 amino acids. Germline V lookup: CDR1 GTSNPN, CDR2 SVGIG (reference sequence).

The genes are TRBV2 and TRBJ2-1; 16 bases are shared with TRBD2. Germline V gene sequence: CDR1 SNHLY, CDR2 FYNNEI. V lost 5 bases and J lost 6; bases outside the gene matches: 7. This CDR3 is built from 17 residues. CDR3 residues: CASSWRGLAGGGNEQFF. The DNA of the CDR3 is TGTGCCAGCAGTTGGAGGGGACTAGCGGGAGGGGGCAATGAGCAGTTCTTC.

This clone was seen only once. This chain links TRBV7-6 with TRBJ1-4; the match to TRBD1 covers 7 bases. The CDR3 totals 15 residues. The junction had 7 bases not matched to a gene; V was cut back by 5 bases and J by 4 bases. CDR1 and CDR2 (germline): SGHVS, FNYEAQ. Here the CDR3 reads CASSQDRLSNEKLFF. The CDR3 nucleotides are TGTGCCAGCAGCCAGGACAGGCTTAGTAATGAAAAACTGTTTTTT.

The chain is built from TRBV3-1 (or the pseudogene TRBV3-2) and TRBJ2-3; D ambiguous. CDR3 length: 18 residues. Trimming shortened V by 1 base and J by 0 bases, and 17 bases separated the two germline ends. The germline CDR1 and CDR2 sequences are LGHDT and YNNKEL (reference sequence). The CDR3 here is CASSQASAAIPSTDTQYF. In nucleotides, the CDR3 is TGTGCCAGCAGCCAAGCGTCTGCGGCGATTCCTAGCACAGATACGCAGTATTTT.

The chain carries TRBV5-1 and TRBJ2-7, with 12 bases identical to TRBD1. Germline CDR1 and CDR2: SGHRS and YFSETQ. CDR3 length: 14 amino acids. Trimming took 3 bases from V and 7 from J; bases not matched to a gene: 5. CDR3 nucleotide sequence: TGCGCCAGCAGCTCGGGACAGGGGGCGGGTGAGCAGTACTTC. This encodes CASSSGQGAGEQYF.

V gene TRBV9 combines with J gene TRBJ2-5; TRBD2 might be the D (5 bases). The CDR3 is 17 amino acids. The germline V gene has CDR1 SGDLS and CDR2 YYNGEE. V lost 2 bases to trimming and J lost 2 bases, with 19 bases between them. In nucleotides, the CDR3 is TGTGCCAGCAGCGTCCGAGGACCTGGAGGCCCACAAGAGACCCAGTACTTC. This encodes CASSVRGPGGPQETQYF.

This clone was counted a single time. This chain uses TRBV19 with TRBJ1-5; TRBD1 matches at 7 bases. The CDR3 contains 14 residues. Germline assignment: CDR1 LNHDA and CDR2 SQIVND (reference sequence). Trimming took 7 bases from V and 3 from J; bases not matched to a gene: 6. CDR3 sequence reads: CASTTGEANQPQHF. CDR3 in DNA: TGTGCCAGTACTACAGGGGAGGCCAATCAGCCCCAGCATTTT.

This rearrangement joins TRBV24-1 to TRBJ2-3; 7 bases are a match to TRBD2. Losses at the gene ends were 3 bases for V and 6 bases for J; bases not matched to a gene: 5. There are 14 residues in the CDR3. The germline gives CDR1 KGHDR, CDR2 SFDVKD. The CDR3 region has the DNA TGTGCCACCAGTGATGTCGGACTAGACGATACGCAGTATTTT. It codes for CATSDVGLDDTQYF.

CDR3 nucleotides: TGTGCCAGCAGCAGGGACAGGGGAAACACCATATATTTT. Its translation is CASSRDRGNTIYF. The chain has TRBV6-5 and TRBJ1-3, with 8 bases aligning to TRBD1. V was pared by 6 bases and J by 4 bases, with 2 bases of the junction left unmatched. The CDR3 is made up of 13 amino acids. The germline V gene has CDR1 MNHEY and CDR2 SVGAGI.

The gene calls are TRBV6-5 and TRBJ1-4, with D unclear. The CDR3 totals 13 residues. Germline-derived CDR1 and CDR2 are MNHEY and SVGAGI. Trimming took off 4 bases at V and 8 bases at J, with 11 bases between the two ends. The CDR3 here is CASSFSVHEKLFF. The CDR3 nucleotides read TGTGCCAGCAGTTTCTCCGTACACGAAAAACTGTTTTTT.

This clone was counted a single time. The V and J genes are TRBV7-3 and TRBJ2-3; possible D gene TRBD2, 6 bases. Germline assignment: CDR1 SGHTA and CDR2 FQGTGA. CDR3 length: 15 amino acids. Trimming took 0 bases from V and 1 from J, leaving 8 bases between them. Written as DNA, the CDR3 is TGTGCCAGCAGCTTAACTAGCGGACGCACAGATACGCAGTATTTT. Protein: CASSLTSGRTDTQYF.

Only one count was recorded for this clone. J is TRBJ1-1 and V is TRBV28; possibly TRBD1 for D (5 bases). The CDR3 has 14 amino acids. V shed 7 bases and J shed 1 base, with 13 bases lying between them. Germline CDR1 reads MDHEN; CDR2 reads SYDVKM. The CDR3 sequence is CASNPTEWNTEAFF. CDR3 sequence (DNA): TGTGCCAGCAACCCGACAGAGTGGAACACTGAAGCTTTCTTT.

This chain connects TRBV19 to TRBJ1-2; 9 nucleotides match TRBD1. Germline CDR1 reads LNHDA; CDR2 reads SQIVND (reference sequence). Trimming cost V 4 bases and J 5 bases; bases outside gene matches: 5. The CDR3 contains 14 residues. CDR3 amino acids: CASSNTGGAYGYTF. For the CDR3, the DNA is TGTGCCAGTAGTAATACAGGGGGCGCGTATGGCTACACCTTC.

The chain's CDR3 is CAAKGQGGTEAFF. Here the CDR3 DNA reads TGTGCCGCTAAAGGCCAGGGCGGAACTGAAGCTTTCTTT. J is TRBJ1-1 and V is TRBV6-5, with TRBD1 as a possible D gene (5 bases). CDR3 length: 13 amino acids. The V gene's germline CDR1 is MNHEY and CDR2 SVGAGI. The ends were cut back, 11 bases at V and 5 bases at J, with 18 bases in the middle.

The chain carries TRBV7-3 and TRBJ2-2; D ambiguous. The CDR3 extends over 14 amino acids. Germline CDR1 is SGHTA and CDR2 is FQGTGA. The V end lost 5 bases, the J end lost 0 bases, and 7 bases lay between the germline ends. This chain's CDR3 is CASSPSANTGELFF. Here the CDR3 DNA reads TGTGCCAGCAGCCCTAGTGCGAACACCGGGGAGCTGTTTTTT. The full variable domain, completed using reference TRBV7-3 and TRBJ2-2, is GAGVSQTPSNKVTEKGKYVELRCDPISGHTALYWYRQSLGQGPEFLIYFQGTGAADDSGLPNDRFFAVRPEGSVSTLKIQRTERGDSAVYLCASSPSANTGELFFGEGSRLTVL.

The gene calls are TRBV12-5 and TRBJ1-1; the D gene is possibly TRBD1 (5 bases). The germline V and J ends were trimmed by 3 bases and 10 bases, with 15 bases remaining between them. The CDR3 sequence is 13 residues long. Germline CDR1 and CDR2: LGHNT and FRNRAP. CDR3 residues: CASGFPQGGVAFF. CDR3 sequence (DNA): TGTGCTAGTGGTTTCCCCCAGGGAGGAGTAGCTTTCTTT.

The chain is built from TRBV29-1 and TRBJ1-2; D is undetermined. Germline lookup yields CDR1 SQVTM and CDR2 ANQGSEA. This CDR3 contains 13 residues. V was clipped by 6 bases and J by 2 bases, with 13 bases between them. As DNA, the CDR3 is TGCAGCGTCCCCCCAGCAGGCAACTATGGCTACACCTTC. Protein: CSVPPAGNYGYTF.

The rearrangement joins TRBV6-4 to TRBJ2-3; 13 bases agree with TRBD2. The germline V gene has CDR1 MRHNA and CDR2 SNTAGT. The CDR3 runs to 15 residues. V shed 6 bases and J 6 bases; nucleotides not matched to a gene: 6. The CDR3 DNA sequence: TGTGCCAGCAGCCCTACTAGCGGGGGGGCTGATACGCAGTATTTT. Its protein is CASSPTSGGADTQYF.

The sample holds one count of this clone. The chain carries TRBV5-6 and TRBJ2-5; D might be TRBD1 (6 bases). With 4 bases removed from V and 4 bases from J, the gap between germline ends came to 14 bases. The CDR3 runs 14 residues. The germline gives CDR1 SGHDT, CDR2 YYEEEE. CDR3 DNA: TGTGCCAGCAGCCTCTCCGGGACACCAGAGACCCAGTACTTC. It encodes CASSLSGTPETQYF.

CDR3 in amino acids: CASSSRDFEETQYF. CDR3 nucleotide sequence: TGTGCCAGCAGCTCCCGGGATTTCGAAGAGACCCAGTACTTC. The J gene is TRBJ2-5, the V gene TRBV5-8; weak D call: TRBD2 (5 bases). The CDR3 contains 14 residues. Germline V CDR1 and CDR2: SGHTS, YDEGEE. The V and J ends lost 3 bases and 3 bases respectively, with 12 bases between them. The full variable domain, its missing parts supplied by reference TRBV5-8 and TRBJ2-5, is EAGVTQSPTHLIKTRGQQATLRCSPISGHTSVYWYQQALGLGLQFLLWYDEGEERNRGNFPPRFSGRQFPNYSSELNVNALELEDSALYLCASSSRDFEETQYFGPGTRLLVL.

The J gene is TRBJ2-7, the V gene TRBV24-1; tentatively, D is TRBD1 (6 bases). The CDR3 has 13 residues. Germline values: CDR1 KGHDR, CDR2 SFDVKD. V shed 4 bases and J shed 6 bases, with 12 bases lying between them. The CDR3 bases are TGTGCCACCAGTGAGGGGGCCCTTCCCGAGCAGTACTTC. Residues: CATSEGALPEQYF.